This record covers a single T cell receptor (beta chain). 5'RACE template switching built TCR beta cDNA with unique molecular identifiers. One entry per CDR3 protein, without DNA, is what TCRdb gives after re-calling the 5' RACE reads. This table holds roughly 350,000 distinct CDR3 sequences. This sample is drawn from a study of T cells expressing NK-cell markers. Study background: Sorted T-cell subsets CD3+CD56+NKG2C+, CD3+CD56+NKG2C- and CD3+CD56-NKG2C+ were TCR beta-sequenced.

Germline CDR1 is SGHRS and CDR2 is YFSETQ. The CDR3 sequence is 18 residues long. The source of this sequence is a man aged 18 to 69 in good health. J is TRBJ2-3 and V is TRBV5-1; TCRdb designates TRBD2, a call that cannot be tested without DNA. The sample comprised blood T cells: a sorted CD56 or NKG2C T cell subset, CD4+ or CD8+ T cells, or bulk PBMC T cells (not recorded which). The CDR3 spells CASKGIAGGLTSTDTQYF.